This T cell receptor beta chain was sequenced for a study of blood T cells in healthy people across ages. This clonotype was recorded many times. V shed 3 bases, J shed 2 bases, and the junction held 5 bases outside the gene matches. The germline gives CDR1 SGDLS, CDR2 YYNGEE. This CDR3 contains 15 residues. Then a second PCR, running about 6 to 11 cycles, was carried out with a sample-barcoded 5' primer and a J-beta primer mix. MiXCR, applied by TCRdb to the 5' RACE reads, yields one record per CDR3 protein. The sample carries around 1,500,000 distinct CDR3 sequences, 25% to 30% recorded once. The chain employs TRBV9 and TRBJ2-3; 8 positions match TRBD2. The receptor's source is a woman younger than 45 in good health. Sequenced material: blood. The CDR3: CASSATSDNTDTQYF. CDR3 DNA sequence: TGTGCCAGCAGCGCGACTAGCGATAACACAGATACGCAGTATTTT.